This TCR beta chain stems from a study of blood T cell repertoires in COVID-19. Libraries were prepared by immunoSEQ multiplex PCR; TCRdb keeps only in-frame clonotypes and omits some of them. The table shows approximately 200,000 clones, with about 80% occurring only once. V lost 3 bases, J lost 4 bases, and 9 bases lay in between. The CDR3 runs 13 residues. The sample consisted of peripheral blood. This rearrangement joins TRBV12-3 or TRBV12-4 to TRBJ1-2; TRBD1 might be the D (5 bases). The receptor was derived from a woman in her twenties or thirties who had recovered from COVID-19. CDR3 sequence: CASSLGGSYGYTF. The CDR3 coding sequence is TGTGCCAGCAGTTTGGGGGGGTCCTATGGCTACACCTTC.